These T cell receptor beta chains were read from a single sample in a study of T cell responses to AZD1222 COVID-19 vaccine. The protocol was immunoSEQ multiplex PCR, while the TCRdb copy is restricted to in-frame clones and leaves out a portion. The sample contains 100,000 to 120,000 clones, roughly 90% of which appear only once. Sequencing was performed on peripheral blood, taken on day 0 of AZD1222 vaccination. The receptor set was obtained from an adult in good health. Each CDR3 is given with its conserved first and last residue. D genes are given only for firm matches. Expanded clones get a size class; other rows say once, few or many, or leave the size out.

cdr3_nt: TGTGCCAGTAGTTCCGGGACAGGGTTTTACGAGCAGTACTTC; cdr3_aa: CASSSGTGFYEQYF; d_call: TRBD1; cdr3_length: 14; clone_size: -; j_call: TRBJ2-7; v_call: TRBV19
cdr3_nt: TGTGCCATCAGTGCCGCGACGGAAGAGACCCAGTACTTC; cdr3_aa: CAISAATEETQYF; d_call: -; cdr3_length: 13; clone_size: once; j_call: TRBJ2-5; v_call: TRBV10-3
cdr3_nt: TGTGCCAGCAGCCGCATTTCGGGGGTGGAGACCCAGTACTTC; cdr3_aa: CASSRISGVETQYF; d_call: -; cdr3_length: 14; clone_size: -; j_call: TRBJ2-5; v_call: TRBV5-5
cdr3_nt: TGCAGCGGAGAAACTAATGAAAAACTGTTTTTT; cdr3_aa: CSGETNEKLFF; d_call: -; cdr3_length: 11; clone_size: -; j_call: TRBJ1-4; v_call: TRBV29-1
cdr3_nt: TGTGCCAGCAGCTCCCTGACAGGAAACACCATATATTTT; cdr3_aa: CASSSLTGNTIYF; d_call: -; cdr3_length: 13; clone_size: -; j_call: TRBJ1-3; v_call: TRBV5-6
cdr3_nt: TGTGCCAGCAGGTTAAGCACAGCGAACTATGGCTACACCTTC; cdr3_aa: CASRLSTANYGYTF; d_call: -; cdr3_length: 14; clone_size: -; j_call: TRBJ1-2; v_call: TRBV7-9
cdr3_nt: TGTGCCAGCACAGGGAGGGGGCGATGGGGGTACGAGCAGTACTTC; cdr3_aa: CASTGRGRWGYEQYF; d_call: -; cdr3_length: 15; clone_size: once; j_call: TRBJ2-7; v_call: TRBV2
cdr3_nt: TGTGCCAGCAGCCAAGAGGACTACCCCCGTCCGGATACGCAGTATTTT; cdr3_aa: CASSQEDYPRPDTQYF; d_call: -; cdr3_length: 16; clone_size: -; j_call: TRBJ2-3; v_call: TRBV4-2
cdr3_nt: TGTGCCACCGCCTCGGGACACCCCTACGAGCAGTACTTC; cdr3_aa: CATASGHPYEQYF; d_call: -; cdr3_length: 13; clone_size: once; j_call: TRBJ2-7; v_call: TRBV6-5
cdr3_nt: TGTGCCAGCAGCAAAGAGGAGTCAGGGGGGCCCACCGGGGAGCTGTTTTTT; cdr3_aa: CASSKEESGGPTGELFF; d_call: -; cdr3_length: 17; clone_size: -; j_call: TRBJ2-2; v_call: TRBV21-1
cdr3_nt: TGTGCCAGCAGTTACGGAGGCGGCGAGCAGTACTTC; cdr3_aa: CASSYGGGEQYF; d_call: -; cdr3_length: 12; clone_size: -; j_call: TRBJ2-7; v_call: TRBV6-2/TRBV6-3
cdr3_nt: TGTGCCATCGCAACGGGAGGTTACGAGCAGTACTTC; cdr3_aa: CAIATGGYEQYF; d_call: TRBD2; cdr3_length: 12; clone_size: -; j_call: TRBJ2-7; v_call: TRBV10-3
cdr3_nt: TGCGCCAGCAGCATGGGACAGGGGGCGGTCGAGCAGTACTTC; cdr3_aa: CASSMGQGAVEQYF; d_call: TRBD1; cdr3_length: 14; clone_size: -; j_call: TRBJ2-7; v_call: TRBV10-2
cdr3_nt: TGTGCCAGCAGCTCCGGGACTAGCGGGAGACACGAGCAGTACTTC; cdr3_aa: CASSSGTSGRHEQYF; d_call: TRBD2; cdr3_length: 15; clone_size: -; j_call: TRBJ2-7; v_call: TRBV7-9
cdr3_nt: TGCAGCGTTCAAGTCAGCATGAACACCGGGGAGCTGTTTTTT; cdr3_aa: CSVQVSMNTGELFF; d_call: -; cdr3_length: 14; clone_size: once; j_call: TRBJ2-2; v_call: TRBV29-1
cdr3_nt: TGTGCCAGCAGCAAGACTGACGCCGCCTACAATGAGCAGTTCTTC; cdr3_aa: CASSKTDAAYNEQFF; d_call: -; cdr3_length: 15; clone_size: -; j_call: TRBJ2-1; v_call: TRBV6-5
cdr3_nt: TGTGCCAGCAGCCGGACGGGGAGCTCCTACGAGCAGTACTTC; cdr3_aa: CASSRTGSSYEQYF; d_call: -; cdr3_length: 14; clone_size: -; j_call: TRBJ2-7; v_call: TRBV11-1
cdr3_nt: TGTGCCAGTAGTATAGGGGCCTCGAACACCGGGGAGCTGTTTTTT; cdr3_aa: CASSIGASNTGELFF; d_call: -; cdr3_length: 15; clone_size: once; j_call: TRBJ2-2; v_call: TRBV19
cdr3_nt: TGTGCCAGCAGCTTGTTCGTCCTACAGCTCCACTATGGCTACACCTTC; cdr3_aa: CASSLFVLQLHYGYTF; d_call: -; cdr3_length: 16; clone_size: -; j_call: TRBJ1-2; v_call: TRBV5-6
cdr3_nt: TGTGCCAGCAGCCACGGGACAGGGACTGGCAGCAATCAGCCCCAGCATTTT; cdr3_aa: CASSHGTGTGSNQPQHF; d_call: TRBD1; cdr3_length: 17; clone_size: -; j_call: TRBJ1-5; v_call: TRBV3-1/TRBV3-2
cdr3_nt: TGCGCCAGCAGCTTGGTGCCTAGCGACGAGCAGTACTTC; cdr3_aa: CASSLVPSDEQYF; d_call: -; cdr3_length: 13; clone_size: -; j_call: TRBJ2-7; v_call: TRBV5-1
cdr3_nt: TGCAGTGCTAGTCAGGGACAGTTGAACACTGAAGCTTTCTTT; cdr3_aa: CSASQGQLNTEAFF; d_call: TRBD1; cdr3_length: 14; clone_size: -; j_call: TRBJ1-1; v_call: TRBV20-1
cdr3_nt: TGTGCCAGTAGTTCGACAGGGTCGGGGAACACTGAAGCTTTCTTT; cdr3_aa: CASSSTGSGNTEAFF; d_call: TRBD1; cdr3_length: 15; clone_size: once; j_call: TRBJ1-1; v_call: TRBV19
cdr3_nt: TGTGCCAGCAGTTTATCAGGACAGGGGATGAGTGAGCAGTTCTTC; cdr3_aa: CASSLSGQGMSEQFF; d_call: TRBD1; cdr3_length: 15; clone_size: -; j_call: TRBJ2-1; v_call: TRBV27
cdr3_nt: TGTGCCAGCAGTCTCAGGAGGACTAGCGGGGACTTCACAGATACGCAGTATTTT; cdr3_aa: CASSLRRTSGDFTDTQYF; d_call: TRBD2; cdr3_length: 18; clone_size: -; j_call: TRBJ2-3; v_call: TRBV28
cdr3_nt: TGTGCCAGCAGCCCGGGACAGGGGGCGATTTACGCCGGGGAGCTGTTTTTT; cdr3_aa: CASSPGQGAIYAGELFF; d_call: TRBD1; cdr3_length: 17; clone_size: -; j_call: TRBJ2-2; v_call: TRBV11-3
cdr3_nt: TGTGCCAGCAGCCCCCGGGGAAACCTATATAGCAATCAGCCCCAGCATTTT; cdr3_aa: CASSPRGNLYSNQPQHF; d_call: -; cdr3_length: 17; clone_size: -; j_call: TRBJ1-5; v_call: TRBV7-8
cdr3_nt: TGTGCCAGCAGTTACGGGACAGGGTTTGATACGCAGTATTTT; cdr3_aa: CASSYGTGFDTQYF; d_call: TRBD1; cdr3_length: 14; clone_size: -; j_call: TRBJ2-3; v_call: TRBV6-5
cdr3_nt: TGTGCCAGTAGCTCCGGGACAGGGAATTACAATGAGCAGTTCTTC; cdr3_aa: CASSSGTGNYNEQFF; d_call: TRBD1; cdr3_length: 15; clone_size: -; j_call: TRBJ2-1; v_call: TRBV19
cdr3_nt: TGTGCCAGCAGTGATCAGGGGAGGGGCGGCTATGGCTACACCTTC; cdr3_aa: CASSDQGRGGYGYTF; d_call: -; cdr3_length: 15; clone_size: -; j_call: TRBJ1-2; v_call: TRBV2
cdr3_nt: TGTGCCAGCAGCCCAAGGGGGGGCCAGTACAATGAGCAGTTCTTC; cdr3_aa: CASSPRGGQYNEQFF; d_call: -; cdr3_length: 15; clone_size: -; j_call: TRBJ2-1; v_call: TRBV7-9
cdr3_nt: TGTGCCAGCAGCGTAGCGGGAGCCGGGGGTGAGCAGTTCTTC; cdr3_aa: CASSVAGAGGEQFF; d_call: -; cdr3_length: 14; clone_size: -; j_call: TRBJ2-1; v_call: TRBV9
cdr3_nt: TGTGCCAGCAGCCGCCTCGGAAGCTCCTATAATTCACCCCTCCACTTT; cdr3_aa: CASSRLGSSYNSPLHF; d_call: -; cdr3_length: 16; clone_size: -; j_call: TRBJ1-6; v_call: TRBV5-8
cdr3_nt: TGTGCCAGCAGGGCGGCGGGCTCGGGGATCAACTATGGCTACACCTTC; cdr3_aa: CASRAAGSGINYGYTF; d_call: -; cdr3_length: 16; clone_size: once; j_call: TRBJ1-2; v_call: TRBV7-9
cdr3_nt: TGCGCCAGCAGCTTACTCCCGGGCCGCTCCTACGAGCAGTACTTC; cdr3_aa: CASSLLPGRSYEQYF; d_call: -; cdr3_length: 15; clone_size: -; j_call: TRBJ2-7; v_call: TRBV5-1
cdr3_nt: TGCGCCAGCAGCTTGGCGGAAACTAGCCATACGCAGTATTTT; cdr3_aa: CASSLAETSHTQYF; d_call: -; cdr3_length: 14; clone_size: -; j_call: TRBJ2-3; v_call: TRBV5-1
cdr3_nt: TGTGCCAGCAGCCTCGGGACTAGCACCGGGGAGCTGTTTTTT; cdr3_aa: CASSLGTSTGELFF; d_call: TRBD2; cdr3_length: 14; clone_size: -; j_call: TRBJ2-2; v_call: TRBV3-1/TRBV3-2
cdr3_nt: TGTGCCAGCAGCGCCCGACAGGGCGAAAAACTGTTTTTT; cdr3_aa: CASSARQGEKLFF; d_call: TRBD1; cdr3_length: 13; clone_size: -; j_call: TRBJ1-4; v_call: TRBV7-6
cdr3_nt: TGTGCCAGCAGCCCTCAGGGGGCGCAGGGGGCCAACGTCCTGACTTTC; cdr3_aa: CASSPQGAQGANVLTF; d_call: TRBD1; cdr3_length: 16; clone_size: -; j_call: TRBJ2-6; v_call: TRBV11-3
cdr3_nt: TGTGCCATCAAAACAGGGCCACGGAACGATGAGCAGTTCTTC; cdr3_aa: CAIKTGPRNDEQFF; d_call: -; cdr3_length: 14; clone_size: -; j_call: TRBJ2-1; v_call: TRBV10-3
cdr3_nt: TGTGCTAGTGGTTTGGTAAGTGGAGGAGAGCAGTTCTTC; cdr3_aa: CASGLVSGGEQFF; d_call: -; cdr3_length: 13; clone_size: -; j_call: TRBJ2-1; v_call: TRBV12-5
cdr3_nt: TGTGCCAGCAGTCTCAATCCGAACACTGAAGCTTTCTTT; cdr3_aa: CASSLNPNTEAFF; d_call: -; cdr3_length: 13; clone_size: -; j_call: TRBJ1-1; v_call: TRBV12-3/TRBV12-4
cdr3_nt: TGCGCCAGCAGCCAAGGAAGTCGGACAGGGGGCAGTTCACCCCTCCACTTT; cdr3_aa: CASSQGSRTGGSSPLHF; d_call: TRBD1; cdr3_length: 17; clone_size: -; j_call: TRBJ1-6; v_call: TRBV4-1
cdr3_nt: TGTGCCAGCAGCGTAATGGCAATGAACACCGGGGAGCTGTTTTTT; cdr3_aa: CASSVMAMNTGELFF; d_call: -; cdr3_length: 15; clone_size: -; j_call: TRBJ2-2; v_call: TRBV9
cdr3_nt: TGCGCCAGCAGAGGTTCCTTCTATCCGAGAGAGACCCAGTACTTC; cdr3_aa: CASRGSFYPRETQYF; d_call: -; cdr3_length: 15; clone_size: -; j_call: TRBJ2-5; v_call: TRBV5-1
cdr3_nt: TGTGCCAGCAGCTTGGTAGCAAACACTGAAGCTTTCTTT; cdr3_aa: CASSLVANTEAFF; d_call: -; cdr3_length: 13; clone_size: -; j_call: TRBJ1-1; v_call: TRBV5-4
cdr3_nt: TGTGCCAGCAGCCAAGATCTTGGGCTCCCCCAGCATTTT; cdr3_aa: CASSQDLGLPQHF; d_call: -; cdr3_length: 13; clone_size: -; j_call: TRBJ1-5; v_call: TRBV14
cdr3_nt: TGCAGTGCTAGTTTGGGGGGGATCTACAATGAGCAGTTCTTC; cdr3_aa: CSASLGGIYNEQFF; d_call: TRBD2; cdr3_length: 14; clone_size: -; j_call: TRBJ2-1; v_call: TRBV20-1
cdr3_nt: TGCGCCAGCAGCTCAGCGGGAGCGGGGTACAATGAGCAGTTCTTC; cdr3_aa: CASSSAGAGYNEQFF; d_call: TRBD2; cdr3_length: 15; clone_size: -; j_call: TRBJ2-1; v_call: TRBV5-1
cdr3_nt: TGCGCCAGCAGCCAACAGAAGGGACTAGCGACCTACGAGCAGTACTTC; cdr3_aa: CASSQQKGLATYEQYF; d_call: TRBD2; cdr3_length: 16; clone_size: -; j_call: TRBJ2-7; v_call: TRBV4-1
cdr3_nt: TGTGCCAGCAGTGGCCGGGACAGGGGGATCGGGGAGCTGTTTTTT; cdr3_aa: CASSGRDRGIGELFF; d_call: TRBD1; cdr3_length: 15; clone_size: -; j_call: TRBJ2-2; v_call: TRBV2
cdr3_nt: TGTGCCAGCAGCTTAGTTGCGTTGAGCACAGATACGCAGTATTTT; cdr3_aa: CASSLVALSTDTQYF; d_call: -; cdr3_length: 15; clone_size: -; j_call: TRBJ2-3; v_call: TRBV7-8
cdr3_nt: TGTGCCAGCAGGGGGACCGAACTCATGAACACTGAAGCTTTCTTT; cdr3_aa: CASRGTELMNTEAFF; d_call: -; cdr3_length: 15; clone_size: -; j_call: TRBJ1-1; v_call: TRBV28